These 5 T cell receptor beta chains were all obtained from the same sample, sequenced in a study of OX40 agonist ivuxolimab in advanced cancers. Repertoires were generated with immunoSEQ multiplex PCR, while TCRdb's copy carries only in-frame clones and drops some. The table includes some 48,000 clones, 79% detected once. This material consisted of CD4+ or CD8+ T cells sorted from blood, taken in a trial of the OX40 agonist ivuxolimab. These receptors all come from an adult with an advanced solid tumor such as melanoma, head and neck, liver or kidney cancer.

The chain employs TRBV27 and TRBJ1-1, with D perhaps TRBD1 (6 bases). V lost 3 bases and J lost 5, with 10 bases in between. There are 13 residues in the CDR3. Germline lookup yields CDR1 MNHEY and CDR2 SMNVEV (reference sequence). The DNA for the CDR3 is TGTGCCAGCAGTTTGCAGGGGTGGACTGAAGCTTTCTTT. This sequence encodes CASSLQGWTEAFF.

This chain links TRBV5-4 with TRBJ1-3; D is possibly TRBD1 (5 bases). Trimming removed 4 bases from V and 9 bases from J, with 20 bases in between. The CDR3 loop spans 15 amino acids. In germline, CDR1 is SGHNT, CDR2 YYREEE (reference sequence). DNA of the CDR3: TGTGCCAGCAGCCCTTCGGGGGGAACCGGGGGCACCATATATTTT. It yields the protein CASSPSGGTGGTIYF.

For the CDR3, the DNA is TGCGCCAGCAGCGGGGGAGGAGGGAATTCACCCCTCCACTTT. Protein: CASSGGGGNSPLHF. V gene TRBV5-1 combines with J gene TRBJ1-6; tentatively, D is TRBD1 (5 bases). The V gene's germline CDR1 is SGHRS and CDR2 YFSETQ. With 4 bases removed from V and 7 bases from J, the gap between germline ends came to 12 bases. This CDR3 region has 14 residues.

This chain joins TRBV5-4 and TRBJ2-7; 12 positions match TRBD1. J gave up 8 bases and V 9 bases, and 12 bases lay outside the gene matches. Germline CDR1 and CDR2: SGHNT and YYREEE (reference sequence). There are 14 residues in the CDR3. CDR3 amino acids: CATRPPGQGAQQYF. In DNA, the CDR3 is TGTGCCACCCGACCTCCGGGACAGGGGGCTCAGCAGTACTTC.

V is TRBV7-2 and J is TRBJ2-7; D gene unclear. The CDR3 loop spans 12 amino acids. V lost 5 bases and J 6 bases, leaving 11 bases between the germline ends. From germline, CDR1 is SGHTA and CDR2 FQGNSA. CDR3 in amino acids: CASSNRLGEQYF. As DNA, the CDR3 is TGTGCCAGCAGCAATCGGTTGGGCGAGCAGTACTTC.